A selection of T cell receptor beta chains follows, all from one sample in a study of regulatory T cells in long-lasting Graves disease. TCRdb recomputed calls from the multiplex PCR reads with MiXCR, one row per CDR3 protein. The table records 300,000 to 500,000 distinct CDR3 sequences, around 20% of them present only once. Sequences were derived from peripheral blood mononuclear cells (PBMCs), sampled when the disease was refractory, from a patient treated with antithyroid drugs. The receptor source for this set is a female donor with Graves disease. CDR3s include the opening cysteine and the closing phenylalanine or tryptophan. The order of the fields is J gene, V gene, clone size, CDR3 protein. The size entry is marked missing in some rows and otherwise reads once, few, many or a size class.

j_gene: TRBJ2-7
v_gene: TRBV6-2/TRBV6-3
abundance: many
CDR3aa: CASSSTTTYEQYF

j_gene: TRBJ2-7
v_gene: TRBV2
abundance: few
CDR3aa: CASTRPGVYEQYF

j_gene: TRBJ2-7
v_gene: TRBV28
abundance: few
CDR3aa: CASSGLGQEKRYEQYF

j_gene: TRBJ2-7
v_gene: TRBV11-2
abundance: many
CDR3aa: CASSPPDWDRSYYEQYF

j_gene: TRBJ1-1
v_gene: TRBV12-3/TRBV12-4
abundance: many
CDR3aa: CASSPPGAGSNPEAFF

j_gene: TRBJ2-2
v_gene: TRBV24-1
abundance: -
CDR3aa: CATSDYRTGGNTGELFF

j_gene: TRBJ1-4
v_gene: TRBV7-2
abundance: -
CDR3aa: CASSRRDRDGEKLFF

j_gene: TRBJ2-3
v_gene: TRBV27
abundance: -
CDR3aa: CASKGQGAGTQYF

j_gene: TRBJ2-5
v_gene: TRBV20-1
abundance: -
CDR3aa: CSARDPEGLAGPQETQYF

j_gene: TRBJ2-7
v_gene: TRBV2
abundance: many
CDR3aa: CASSGGQGRSYEQYF

j_gene: TRBJ2-7
v_gene: TRBV28
abundance: many
CDR3aa: CASRSSAEYEQYF

j_gene: TRBJ2-6
v_gene: TRBV27
abundance: many
CDR3aa: CASSLAGGLGANVLTF

j_gene: TRBJ2-7
v_gene: TRBV7-9
abundance: -
CDR3aa: CASSLAGGAQYF

j_gene: TRBJ1-5
v_gene: TRBV6-1
abundance: many
CDR3aa: CASSDLTVSNQPQHF

j_gene: TRBJ2-5
v_gene: TRBV18
abundance: many
CDR3aa: CASSPEAQGTQETQYF

j_gene: TRBJ2-6
v_gene: TRBV13
abundance: few
CDR3aa: CASSLFSSGANVLAF

j_gene: TRBJ2-4
v_gene: TRBV6-1
abundance: many
CDR3aa: CASTLFPGGNIQYF

j_gene: TRBJ1-1
v_gene: TRBV2
abundance: many
CDR3aa: CASEVTGSYWAFF

j_gene: TRBJ1-1
v_gene: TRBV29-1
abundance: many
CDR3aa: CSALKPGQGKAFF

j_gene: TRBJ2-2
v_gene: TRBV12-3/TRBV12-4
abundance: few
CDR3aa: CASSVPGQGITGELFF

j_gene: TRBJ1-5
v_gene: TRBV7-8
abundance: -
CDR3aa: CASRAGQGRKQPQHF

j_gene: TRBJ1-5
v_gene: TRBV27
abundance: few
CDR3aa: CASSGLGNQPQHF

j_gene: TRBJ1-6
v_gene: TRBV30
abundance: few
CDR3aa: CAWSGDRASSPLHF